These 23 T cell receptor beta chains originate from one sample sequenced in a study of technical replicates of blood from several donors. TCRdb's table, derived via immunoSEQ multiplex PCR, lists solely in-frame clones and lacks some. The sample contains about 98,000 clones, around 95% of which appear only once. Specimen: T cells isolated from PBMCs. The source of these receptors is a human donor in good health.

This clone was counted once. CDR3 DNA: TGTGCCAGCTCACCAAAGGGGGAGGGCGAGCAGTACTTC. Its translation: CASSPKGEGEQYF. The V gene is TRBV18, the J gene TRBJ2-7; D might be TRBD2 (7 bases). The CDR3 runs 13 residues. V was shortened by 2 bases and J by 6 bases, with 11 bases between the two germline ends. Germline V gene sequence: CDR1 KGHSH, CDR2 LQKENI.

This clone has only one observation. This sequence joins TRBV5-6 and TRBJ2-7; TRBD2 matches 11 bases. The germline V gene encodes CDR1 SGHDT and CDR2 YYEEEE. Trimming cost V 2 bases and J 4 bases; bases outside gene matches: 2. The CDR3 covers 14 residues. The CDR3 nucleotides are TGTGCCAGCAGCTTTAGCGGGGGGGGTTACGAGCAGTACTTC. It codes for CASSFSGGGYEQYF.

The gene calls are TRBV7-7 and TRBJ2-7; 9 nucleotides line up with TRBD1. Trimming took 4 bases from V and 2 from J; bases not matched to a gene: 3. The V gene's germline CDR1 is SSHAT and CDR2 FNYEAQ (reference sequence). The CDR3 consists of 14 residues. The CDR3 DNA sequence: TGTGCCAGCAGCTCGGGACAGGGAGCCTACGAGCAGTACTTC. It encodes CASSSGQGAYEQYF.

The CDR3 is CASSQLYGYTF. The CDR3 nucleotides are TGTGCCAGCAGTCAACTTTATGGCTACACCTTC. The chain has TRBV28 and TRBJ1-2; no clear D gene. Germline lookup yields CDR1 MDHEN and CDR2 SYDVKM. V shed 5 bases and J shed 5 bases, with 6 bases lying between them. The CDR3 sequence is 11 residues long.

V usage is TRBV18 and J usage is TRBJ2-2, with a weak D call TRBD1 (5 bases). Looked up from germline, CDR1 is KGHSH and CDR2 is LQKENI. The CDR3 is 13 residues long. The V end lost 2 bases, the J end lost 5 bases, and 6 bases lay between the germline ends. This chain's CDR3 is CASSPSGTGELFF. CDR3 nucleotides: TGTGCCAGCTCACCATCAGGGACCGGGGAGCTGTTTTTT.

The rearrangement uses TRBV6-4 and TRBJ2-5, with TRBD2 matching 9 bases. V gave up 0 bases and J gave up 0 bases; unmatched junction bases: 14. Germline V gene data show CDR1 as MRHNA and CDR2 as SNTAGT. The CDR3 runs 20 residues. This CDR3 is CASSDSGEASGVLYQETQYF. CDR3 bases: TGTGCCAGCAGTGACTCAGGTGAGGCTAGCGGGGTCCTGTACCAAGAGACCCAGTACTTC.

The chain recombines TRBV7-7 with TRBJ2-7; D gene ambiguous. Germline V gives CDR1 SSHAT, CDR2 FNYEAQ (reference sequence). V lost 5 bases and J 3 bases, leaving 20 bases between the germline ends. This CDR3 is built from 16 residues. CDR3 region: CASSHQQFCLHYEQYF. For the CDR3, the DNA is TGTGCCAGCAGCCACCAACAGTTTTGCCTACACTACGAGCAGTACTTC.

This clone has only one observation. The CDR3 DNA sequence: TGTGCCAGCAGCTTGGCGGACAGGACCTACGAGCAGTACTTC. Protein product: CASSLADRTYEQYF. The chain links TRBV5-6 to TRBJ2-7; TRBD1 agrees at 7 bases. Germline CDR1 reads SGHDT; CDR2 reads YYEEEE. The ends lost 0 bases at V and 2 bases at J; junction bases unmatched: 2. The CDR3 consists of 14 residues. Looking up the rest from reference TRBV5-6 and TRBJ2-7 gives the full variable domain: DAGVTQSPTHLIKTRGQQVTLRCSPKSGHDTVSWYQQALGQGPQFIFQYYEEEERQRGNFPDRFSGHQFPNYSSELNVNALLLGDSALYLCASSLADRTYEQYFGPGTRLTVT.

V usage is TRBV5-4 and J usage is TRBJ2-7, with D possibly matching TRBD1 (6 bases). Between the trimmed V and J ends, which lost 4 bases and 2 bases, there was a span of 16 bases. CDR3 length: 15 amino acids. CDR1 and CDR2 from the germline V gene are SGHNT and YYREEE (reference sequence). The DNA of the CDR3 is TGTGCCAGCAGCCCGGGACAAACCAGCACCTACGAGCAGTACTTC. Amino acid sequence: CASSPGQTSTYEQYF.

The chain uses TRBV19 and TRBJ1-2, with 7 nucleotides matching TRBD1. Per the germline V gene, CDR1 is LNHDA and CDR2 is SQIVND (reference sequence). With V trimmed by 4 bases and J by 2 bases, 1 base remained unmatched. The CDR3 length is 13 residues. CDR3 sequence: CASSRDSNYGYTF. The CDR3 DNA follows: TGTGCCAGTAGTAGGGACAGCAACTATGGCTACACCTTC.

This chain connects TRBV7-9 to TRBJ1-4; TRBD1 matches 7 bases. In germline, CDR1 is SEHNR, CDR2 FQNEAQ (reference sequence). This CDR3 is 14 amino acids long. The trim removed 5 bases at V and 10 bases at J, leaving 10 bases unmatched. CDR3 in DNA: TGTGCCAGCAGCCAAACAGGGGTTGGGGGAAAACTGTTTTTT. Its protein is CASSQTGVGGKLFF. The complete variable domain, with remaining parts taken from reference TRBV7-9 and TRBJ1-4, reads DTGVSQNPRHKITKRGQNVTFRCDPISEHNRLYWYRQTLGQGPEFLTYFQNEAQLEKSRLLSDRFSAERPKGSFSTLEIQRTEQGDSAMYLCASSQTGVGGKLFFGSGTQLSVL.

V and J are TRBV7-3 and TRBJ1-2; the match to TRBD1 covers 10 bases. V lost 8 bases, J lost 5 bases, and 2 bases stayed unmatched. CDR1 and CDR2 (germline): SGHTA, FQGTGA. The CDR3 totals 12 residues. The chain's CDR3 is CASGGQGYGYTF. The CDR3 DNA follows: TGTGCCAGCGGGGGACAGGGGTATGGCTACACCTTC.

This rearrangement joins TRBV4-1 to TRBJ2-1; 10 positions agree with TRBD2. This CDR3 is 16 amino acids long. Germline-derived CDR1 and CDR2 are MGHRA and YSYEKL. Losses at the gene ends were 1 base for V and 7 bases for J; bases not matched to a gene: 7. The DNA for the CDR3 is TGCGCCAGCAGCCAAGCAAGCGGGGGGGCAAGGAATGAGCAGTTCTTC. It codes for CASSQASGGARNEQFF.

The chain links TRBV6-6 to TRBJ2-7; 9 bases map to TRBD2. The junction had 5 bases not matched to a gene; V was cut back by 8 bases and J by 0 bases. The CDR3 has 14 amino acids. Germline lookup yields CDR1 MNHNY and CDR2 SVGAGI (reference sequence). The CDR3 reads CASRRGGTSYEQYF. CDR3 nucleotide sequence: TGTGCCAGCCGGCGGGGGGGGACCTCCTACGAGCAGTACTTC.

V is TRBV14 and J is TRBJ1-3, with D unresolved. V was pared by 0 bases and J by 4 bases, with 10 bases between. The CDR3 has 15 amino acids. Germline CDR1 is SGHDN and CDR2 is FVKESK. The DNA of the CDR3 is TGTGCCAGCAGCCAAGATTACTTAGAGGGAAACACCATATATTTT. This translates into CASSQDYLEGNTIYF.

The V call is TRBV7-2, the J call TRBJ2-7; TRBD1 might be the D (6 bases). Trimming cost V 4 bases and J 0 bases, with 13 bases left between them. The CDR3 extends over 15 amino acids. The germline gives CDR1 SGHTA, CDR2 FQGNSA. CDR3 in amino acids: CASSWAETGSYEQYF. The DNA for the CDR3 is TGTGCCAGCAGCTGGGCTGAGACAGGCTCCTACGAGCAGTACTTC.

The sample holds one count of this clone. V usage is TRBV7-7 and J usage is TRBJ2-7; D remains ambiguous. The CDR3 covers 13 residues. Per the germline V gene, CDR1 is SSHAT and CDR2 is FNYEAQ (reference sequence). V lost 3 bases and J lost 0, with 6 bases in between. CDR3 nucleotides: TGTGCCAGCAGCTTCGCGGACTCCTACGAGCAGTACTTC. Encoded protein: CASSFADSYEQYF.

This chain joins TRBV20-1 and TRBJ1-1; tentative D call: TRBD1 (6 bases). The CDR3 runs to 11 residues. Germline assignment: CDR1 DFQATT and CDR2 SNEGSKA (reference sequence). V shed 0 bases and J shed 9 bases, with 8 bases lying between them. CDR3 DNA: TGCAGTGCTAGAGAACAGGGAAAAGCTTTCTTT. Residues: CSAREQGKAFF.

The chain joins TRBV18 to TRBJ1-2; 8 bases map to TRBD1. This CDR3 spans 13 amino acids. Germline V gene sequence: CDR1 KGHSH, CDR2 LQKENI. With V trimmed by 5 bases and J by 4 bases, 3 bases remained unmatched. The CDR3 region is CASSTGQGYGYTF. The CDR3 coding sequence is TGTGCCAGCTCAACAGGACAGGGCTATGGCTACACCTTC.

V is TRBV7-8 and J is TRBJ2-5; D gene unclear. Trimming removed 2 bases at V and 0 bases at J, with 10 bases between. Germline V gene data show CDR1 as SGHVS and CDR2 as FQNEAQ. CDR3 size: 15 residues. CDR3 in DNA: TGTGCCAGCAGCTTATTGACAAACTACCAAGAGACCCAGTACTTC. Amino acid sequence: CASSLLTNYQETQYF.

The chain employs TRBV9 and TRBJ1-1, with TRBD1 as a possible D gene (6 bases). The CDR3 has 15 residues. The V end lost 4 bases, the J end lost 0 bases, and 13 bases lay between the germline ends. CDR1 and CDR2 from the germline V gene are SGDLS and YYNGEE. CDR3 sequence reads: CASSLRGGMNTEAFF. The CDR3 DNA reads TGTGCCAGCAGCCTGAGGGGGGGGATGAACACTGAAGCTTTCTTT.

The chain uses TRBV4-2 and TRBJ2-1, with a tentative D call TRBD2 (6 bases). Per germline, CDR1 LGHNA and CDR2 YNFKEQ. V gave up 0 bases and J gave up 9 bases, with 18 bases separating them. This CDR3 spans 16 amino acids. CDR3 protein: CASSQEAGGAPPEQFF. The CDR3 DNA reads as TGTGCCAGCAGCCAAGAGGCCGGGGGAGCCCCCCCTGAGCAGTTCTTC.

This clone was seen a single time. The chain links TRBV4-2 to TRBJ2-7; 7 bases line up with TRBD2. The CDR3 has 16 residues. CDR1 is LGHNA, CDR2 YNFKEQ, per germline. V lost 0 bases and J lost 6; bases outside the gene matches: 11. The CDR3 spells CASSQEVAASGSEQYF. The CDR3 DNA follows: TGTGCCAGCAGCCAAGAGGTGGCGGCTAGCGGTAGCGAGCAGTACTTC.